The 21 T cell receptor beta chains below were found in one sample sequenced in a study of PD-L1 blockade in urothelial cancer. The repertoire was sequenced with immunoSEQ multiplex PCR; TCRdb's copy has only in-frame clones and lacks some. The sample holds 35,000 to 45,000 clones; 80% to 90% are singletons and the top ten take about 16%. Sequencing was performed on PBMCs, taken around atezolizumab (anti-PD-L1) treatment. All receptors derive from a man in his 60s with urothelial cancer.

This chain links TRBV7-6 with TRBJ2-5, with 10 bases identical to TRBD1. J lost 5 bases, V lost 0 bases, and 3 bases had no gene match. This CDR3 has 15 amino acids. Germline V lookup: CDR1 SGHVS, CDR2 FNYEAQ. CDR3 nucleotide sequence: TGTGCCAGCAGCTTAGCGGGACAGGGGCTGGAGACCCAGTACTTC. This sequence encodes CASSLAGQGLETQYF. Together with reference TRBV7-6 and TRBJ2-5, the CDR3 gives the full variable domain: GAGVSQSPRYKVTKRGQDVALRCDPISGHVSLYWYRQALGQGPEFLTYFNYEAQQDKSGLPNDRFSAERPEGSISTLTIQRTEQRDSAMYRCASSLAGQGLETQYFGPGTRLLVL.

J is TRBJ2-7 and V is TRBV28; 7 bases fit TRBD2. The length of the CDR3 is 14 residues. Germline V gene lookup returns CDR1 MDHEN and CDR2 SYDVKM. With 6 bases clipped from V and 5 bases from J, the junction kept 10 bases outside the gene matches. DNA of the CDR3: TGTGCCAGCAGCCTCCCCGGACTAGGGGACGAGCAGTACTTC. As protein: CASSLPGLGDEQYF.

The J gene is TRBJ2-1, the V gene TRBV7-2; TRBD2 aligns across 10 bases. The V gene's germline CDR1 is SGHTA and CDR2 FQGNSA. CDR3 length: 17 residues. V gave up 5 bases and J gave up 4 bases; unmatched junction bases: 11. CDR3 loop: CASSLKRPSGGYNEQFF. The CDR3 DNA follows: TGTGCCAGCAGCCTAAAAAGGCCTAGCGGGGGTTACAATGAGCAGTTCTTC.

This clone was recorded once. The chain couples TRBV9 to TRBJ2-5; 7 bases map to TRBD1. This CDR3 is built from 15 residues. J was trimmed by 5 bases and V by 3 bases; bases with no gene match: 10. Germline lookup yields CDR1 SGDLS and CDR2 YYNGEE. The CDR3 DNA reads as TGTGCCAGCAGCGCCTCGACAGGGTCTGGGGAGACCCAGTACTTC. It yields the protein CASSASTGSGETQYF.

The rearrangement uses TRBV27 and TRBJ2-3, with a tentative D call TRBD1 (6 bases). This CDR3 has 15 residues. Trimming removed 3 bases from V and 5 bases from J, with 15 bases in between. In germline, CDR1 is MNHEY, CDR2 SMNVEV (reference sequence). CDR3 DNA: TGTGCCAGCAGTTTCCTAGCTGGGGGCGGAGATACGCAGTATTTT. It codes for CASSFLAGGGDTQYF.

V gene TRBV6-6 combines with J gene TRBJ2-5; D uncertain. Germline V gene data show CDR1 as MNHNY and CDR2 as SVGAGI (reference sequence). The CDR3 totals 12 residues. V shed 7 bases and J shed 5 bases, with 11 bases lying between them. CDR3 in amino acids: CASNLYGETQYF. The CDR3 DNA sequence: TGTGCCAGCAACCTCTACGGGGAGACCCAGTACTTC.

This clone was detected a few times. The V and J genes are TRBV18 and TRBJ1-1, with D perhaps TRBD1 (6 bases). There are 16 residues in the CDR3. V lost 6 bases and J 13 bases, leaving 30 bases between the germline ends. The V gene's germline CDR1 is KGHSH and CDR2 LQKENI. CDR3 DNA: TGTGCCAGCTCCACGACCTCGGCCCAGGGGATGGGATGGGGTTTCTTT. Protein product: CASSTTSAQGMGWGFF.

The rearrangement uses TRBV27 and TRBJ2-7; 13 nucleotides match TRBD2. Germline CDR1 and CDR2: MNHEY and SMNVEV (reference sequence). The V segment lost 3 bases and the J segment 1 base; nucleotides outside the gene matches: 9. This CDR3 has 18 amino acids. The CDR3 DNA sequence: TGTGCCAGCAGTTTTGGACTAGCGGGAGTGTTAGGGTCCTACGAGCAGTACTTC. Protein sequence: CASSFGLAGVLGSYEQYF.

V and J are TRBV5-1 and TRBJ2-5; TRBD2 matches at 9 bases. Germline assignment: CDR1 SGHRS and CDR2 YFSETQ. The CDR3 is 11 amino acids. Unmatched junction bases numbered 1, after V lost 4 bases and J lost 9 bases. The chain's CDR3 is CASSAGGAQYF. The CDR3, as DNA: TGCGCCAGCAGCGCGGGGGGGGCCCAGTACTTC.

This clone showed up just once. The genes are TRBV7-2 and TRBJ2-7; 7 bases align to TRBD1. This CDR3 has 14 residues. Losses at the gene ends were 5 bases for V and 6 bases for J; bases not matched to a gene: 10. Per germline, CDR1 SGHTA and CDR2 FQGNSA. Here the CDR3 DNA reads TGTGCCAGCAGCCCTAACAGGGGAGTTAGCGAGCAGTACTTC. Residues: CASSPNRGVSEQYF.

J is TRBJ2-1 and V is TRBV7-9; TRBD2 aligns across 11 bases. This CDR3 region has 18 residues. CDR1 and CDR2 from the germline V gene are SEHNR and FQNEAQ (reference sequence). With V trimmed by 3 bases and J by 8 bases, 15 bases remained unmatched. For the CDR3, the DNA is TGTGCCAGCAGCTTGAGGCGGTCTAGCGGGAGGATCCTCGATGAGCAGTTCTTC. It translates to CASSLRRSSGRILDEQFF.

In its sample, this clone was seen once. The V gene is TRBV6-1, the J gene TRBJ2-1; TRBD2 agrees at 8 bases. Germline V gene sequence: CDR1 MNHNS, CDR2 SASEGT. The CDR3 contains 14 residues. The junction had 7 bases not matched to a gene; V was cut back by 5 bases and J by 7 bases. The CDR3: CASSSGGVLNEQFF. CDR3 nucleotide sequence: TGTGCCAGCAGTTCCGGGGGGGTCCTTAATGAGCAGTTCTTC.

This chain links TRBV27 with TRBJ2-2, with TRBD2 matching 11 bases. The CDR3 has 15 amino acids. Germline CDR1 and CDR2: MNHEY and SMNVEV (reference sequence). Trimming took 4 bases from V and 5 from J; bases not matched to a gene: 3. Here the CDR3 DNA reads TGTGCCAGCAGTTCATGGACTAGCGGGACCGGGGAGCTGTTTTTT. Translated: CASSSWTSGTGELFF.

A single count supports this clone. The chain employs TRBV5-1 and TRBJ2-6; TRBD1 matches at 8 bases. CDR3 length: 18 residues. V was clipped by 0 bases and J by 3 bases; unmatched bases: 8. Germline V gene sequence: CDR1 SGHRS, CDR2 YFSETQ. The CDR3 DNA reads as TGCGCCAGCAGCTTGGGAGGGCAGGGGGCGGTTGGGGCCAACGTCCTGACTTTC. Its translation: CASSLGGQGAVGANVLTF.

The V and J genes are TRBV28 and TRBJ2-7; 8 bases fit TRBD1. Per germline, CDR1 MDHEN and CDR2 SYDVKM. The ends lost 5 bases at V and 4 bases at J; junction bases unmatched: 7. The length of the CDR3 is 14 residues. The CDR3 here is CASSRTGSFYEQYF. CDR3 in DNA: TGTGCCAGCAGTAGGACAGGGAGTTTTTACGAGCAGTACTTC.

CDR3 in amino acids: CASRQVTGGYSYEQYF. For the CDR3, the DNA is TGTGCCAGTAGGCAAGTGACAGGGGGTTACTCCTACGAGCAGTACTTC. The chain employs TRBV19 and TRBJ2-7, with 9 nucleotides matching TRBD1. The CDR3 is made up of 16 amino acids. Looked up from germline, CDR1 is LNHDA and CDR2 is SQIVND (reference sequence). The V gene end was trimmed by 6 bases and the J gene end by 0 bases; junction bases not matched to a gene: 9. The variable domain in full, completed from reference TRBV19 and TRBJ2-7, reads DGGITQSPKYLFRKEGQNVTLSCEQNLNHDAMYWYRQDPGQGLRLIYYSQIVNDFQKGDIAEGYSVSREKKESFPLTVTSAQKNPTAFYLCASRQVTGGYSYEQYFGPGTRLTVT.

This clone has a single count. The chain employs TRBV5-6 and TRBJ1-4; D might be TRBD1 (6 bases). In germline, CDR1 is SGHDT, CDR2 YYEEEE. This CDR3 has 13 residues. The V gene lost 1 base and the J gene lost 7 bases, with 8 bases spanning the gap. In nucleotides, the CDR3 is TGTGCCAGCAGCTTGAGACAGGCTGAAAAACTGTTTTTT. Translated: CASSLRQAEKLFF.

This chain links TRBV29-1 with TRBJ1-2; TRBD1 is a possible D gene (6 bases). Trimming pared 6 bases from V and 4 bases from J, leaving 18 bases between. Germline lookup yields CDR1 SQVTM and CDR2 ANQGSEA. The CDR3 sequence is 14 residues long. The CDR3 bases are TGCAGCGTCCTCCCCCAGGGACAATCCTATGGCTACACCTTC. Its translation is CSVLPQGQSYGYTF.

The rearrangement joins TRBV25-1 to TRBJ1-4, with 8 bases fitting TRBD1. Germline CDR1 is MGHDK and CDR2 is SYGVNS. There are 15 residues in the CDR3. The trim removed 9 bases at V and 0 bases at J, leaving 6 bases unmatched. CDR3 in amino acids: CASKSTGATNEKLFF. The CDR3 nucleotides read TGTGCCAGTAAATCGACAGGGGCAACTAATGAAAAACTGTTTTTT.

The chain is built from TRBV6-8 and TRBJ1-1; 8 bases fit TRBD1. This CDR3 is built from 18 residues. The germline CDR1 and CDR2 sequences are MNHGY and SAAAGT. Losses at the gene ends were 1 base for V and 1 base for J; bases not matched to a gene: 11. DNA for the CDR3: TGTGCCAGCAGTTACTTCAGCAGGGGGCAAGCGAGGAACACTGAAGCTTTCTTT. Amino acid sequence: CASSYFSRGQARNTEAFF.

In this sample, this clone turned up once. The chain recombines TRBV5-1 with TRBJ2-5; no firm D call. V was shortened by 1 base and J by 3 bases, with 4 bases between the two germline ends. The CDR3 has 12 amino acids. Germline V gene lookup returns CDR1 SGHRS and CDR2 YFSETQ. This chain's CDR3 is CASSLPEETQYF. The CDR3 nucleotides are TGCGCCAGCAGCTTGCCCGAAGAGACCCAGTACTTC.